The clone carrying this T cell receptor (beta chain) is classed as medium-sized (0.01 to 0.1%) by frequency. Its specificity is not known. TRB amplification used 250 ng of peripheral blood genomic DNA. This specimen comes from a study of T cell clusters in autoimmune cytopenias. TRB was amplified by touch-down multiplex PCR, primer pools A and B combined. TCRdb reprocessed the multiplex PCR reads and reports one entry per CDR3 protein, with no DNA. The repertoire table contains more than 12,000 distinct CDR3 sequences. The study's findings and limits: Clustering suggested that physiological T cell clusters were missing in primary autoimmune cytopenia patients. TRB repertoire shifts in secondary cytopenia and chronic lymphocytic leukemia mostly reflected lymphoma, not autoimmunity. The cluster-lack signature was not seen for secondary cytopenia versus chronic lymphocytic leukemia. The T cell clusters were defined only in silico, without experimental functional validation.

The CDR3 extends over 18 amino acids. Germline CDR1 is LNHDA and CDR2 is SQIVND (reference sequence). V gene TRBV19 combines with J gene TRBJ2-6. Sequenced: peripheral blood. This TCR was recovered from a human donor with an autoimmune cytopenia or autoimmune hepatitis (not recorded which). CDR3 in amino acids: CASSFTVAAYSGANVLTF.